The next 26 T cell receptor beta chains were all read from a single sample in a study of blood T cell repertoires in COVID-19 (dated by TCRdb to about 2020). Receptor libraries were prepared by the immunoSEQ multiplex PCR assay. In its TCRdb copy, this immuneACCESS table keeps in-frame sequences only and misses some clones. Where compared with another copy, unresolved V genes explain less than half of these, and the others have no known cause. The table for this sample lists some 83,000 clones; roughly four fifths of them were counted only once. The biggest ten clones account for just over 20% of the sample. The sequencing input was peripheral blood. These receptors all come from a human donor in a cohort sampled during active COVID-19.

This sequence joins TRBV15 and TRBJ2-3; 8 nucleotides agree with TRBD1. The CDR3 totals 16 residues. Germline V gene lookup returns CDR1 LNHNV and CDR2 YYDKDF (reference sequence). Trimming took 1 base from V and 0 from J; bases not matched to a gene: 3. The CDR3 protein is CATSRGRGPSTDTQYF. For the CDR3, the DNA is TGTGCCACCAGCAGAGGCAGGGGGCCTAGCACAGATACGCAGTATTTT.

The chain carries TRBV6-5 and TRBJ2-7; 8 nucleotides agree with TRBD1. The CDR3 sequence is 13 residues long. Germline values: CDR1 MNHEY, CDR2 SVGAGI. After removal of 8 bases from V and 0 bases from J, the junction contained 3 bases not matched to a gene. The CDR3 DNA is TGTGCCAGCGGACAGGGAAGCTCCTACGAGCAGTACTTC. Protein sequence: CASGQGSSYEQYF.

The chain has TRBV6-1 and TRBJ1-4, with a tentative D call TRBD1 (6 bases). V was pared by 5 bases and J by 0 bases, with 16 bases between. Germline CDR1 and CDR2: MNHNS and SASEGT. CDR3 length: 17 residues. The CDR3 loop reads CASSKGDTAATNEKLFF. The DNA of the CDR3 is TGTGCCAGCAGTAAAGGGGACACGGCTGCAACTAATGAAAAACTGTTTTTT.

V and J are TRBV9 and TRBJ1-2; tentative D call: TRBD1 (6 bases). The length of the CDR3 is 14 residues. Germline lookup yields CDR1 SGDLS and CDR2 YYNGEE. The V end lost 6 bases, the J end lost 5 bases, and 17 bases lay between the germline ends. The CDR3 DNA follows: TGTGCCAGCAACGCCCGGGACAACCGATATGGCTACACCTTC. This translates into CASNARDNRYGYTF.

This chain uses TRBV28 with TRBJ1-1, with TRBD1 as a possible D gene (5 bases). CDR3 size: 13 residues. V was trimmed by 2 bases and J by 11 bases, leaving 15 bases between them. Germline V lookup: CDR1 MDHEN, CDR2 SYDVKM. The CDR3: CASSLRTPVSAFF. CDR3 in DNA: TGTGCCAGCAGTTTACGGACACCCGTATCGGCTTTCTTT.

This clone was observed a single time. The chain joins TRBV10-2 to TRBJ2-1; 8 bases are shared with TRBD2. After removal of 3 bases from V and 5 bases from J, the junction contained 12 bases not matched to a gene. The CDR3 has 17 residues. Per the germline V gene, CDR1 is WSHSY and CDR2 is SAAADI. Written as DNA, the CDR3 is TGCGCCAGCAGTGATCGGACGGGGGGGCCGAATGACAATGAGCAGTTCTTC. It codes for CASSDRTGGPNDNEQFF.

This clone occurred many times. The J gene is TRBJ2-1, the V gene TRBV5-1; TRBD2 matches 8 bases. CDR3 length: 15 amino acids. Germline V gene data show CDR1 as SGHRS and CDR2 as YFSETQ. The J segment lost 4 bases and the V segment lost 0 bases, leaving 3 bases of the junction unmatched. The CDR3 DNA is TGCGCCAGCAGCTTGGCCCGGGGGGGTTACAATGAGCAGTTCTTC. This codes for CASSLARGGYNEQFF.

This clone is medium-sized by share. V usage is TRBV6-5 and J usage is TRBJ2-1, with D possibly matching TRBD1 (6 bases). The CDR3 extends over 14 amino acids. Trimming removed 5 bases at V and 3 bases at J, with 11 bases between. CDR1 MNHEY and CDR2 SVGAGI come from the germline V gene. This CDR3 is CASSQTGYYNEQFF. DNA of the CDR3: TGTGCCAGCAGTCAGACAGGTTACTACAATGAGCAGTTCTTC.

The J gene is TRBJ2-2, the V gene TRBV29-1; no reliable D call. Germline V CDR1 and CDR2: SQVTM, ANQGSEA. This CDR3 comprises 11 residues. V lost 4 bases, J lost 4 bases, and 4 bases lay in between. The CDR3 sequence is CSVASTGELFF. CDR3 nucleotides: TGCAGCGTTGCGTCCACCGGGGAGCTGTTTTTT.

This sequence joins TRBV18 and TRBJ2-7; 11 bases match TRBD2. The CDR3 is made up of 15 amino acids. Germline loops: CDR1 KGHSH, CDR2 LQKENI. The V segment lost 4 bases and the J segment 5 bases; nucleotides outside the gene matches: 7. The CDR3 loop is CASSRTVAGGHEQYF. The CDR3 region has the DNA TGTGCCAGCTCACGCACGGTAGCGGGGGGGCACGAGCAGTACTTC.

V gene TRBV6-5 combines with J gene TRBJ1-1, with D perhaps TRBD1 (5 bases). The CDR3 length is 15 residues. Germline CDR1 is MNHEY and CDR2 is SVGAGI. With 6 bases removed from V and 5 bases from J, the gap between germline ends came to 19 bases. For the CDR3, the DNA is TGTGCCAGCAGCCCCCGGCGCCCCCAGGGAACTGAAGCTTTCTTT. Its protein is CASSPRRPQGTEAFF.

The chain recombines TRBV4-1 with TRBJ1-5, with 7 bases lining up with TRBD1. This CDR3 contains 14 residues. Germline V gene sequence: CDR1 MGHRA, CDR2 YSYEKL. V shed 1 base, J shed 5 bases, and the junction held 2 bases outside the gene matches. CDR3 amino acids: CASSQGQGHQPQHF. In DNA form, the CDR3 reads TGCGCCAGCAGCCAAGGACAGGGTCATCAGCCCCAGCATTTT.

The chain is built from TRBV5-8 and TRBJ2-3; 8 bases align to TRBD2. Germline CDR1 reads SGHTS; CDR2 reads YDEGEE. V lost 3 bases to trimming and J lost 2 bases; unmatched junction nucleotides: 5. The length of the CDR3 is 15 residues. CDR3 protein: CASSSRGGSTDTQYF. The CDR3 DNA reads TGTGCCAGCAGCTCTCGGGGGGGCTCCACAGATACGCAGTATTTT.

Only one count was recorded for this clone. The chain has TRBV5-5 and TRBJ1-1; 8 bases match TRBD1. Germline V lookup: CDR1 SGHKS, CDR2 YYEKEE (reference sequence). Germline trimming cut 5 bases from V and 5 bases from J; bases unmatched to any gene: 11. CDR3 length: 15 amino acids. Written as DNA, the CDR3 is TGTGCCAGCAGGGAGGGACAGGTGAGAAGGACTGAAGCTTTCTTT. This gives the protein CASREGQVRRTEAFF.

In DNA form, the CDR3 reads TGTGCCAGCAGCGTTTGGGGCCAAGGGAACACTGAAGCTTTCTTT. The encoded protein is CASSVWGQGNTEAFF. This chain uses TRBV9 with TRBJ1-1, with D perhaps matching TRBD1 (5 bases). The germline CDR1 and CDR2 sequences are SGDLS and YYNGEE. V was shortened by 2 bases and J by 1 base, with 12 bases between the two germline ends. The CDR3 is 15 amino acids. Supplemented by reference TRBV9 and TRBJ1-1, the full variable domain reads DSGVTQTPKHLITATGQRVTLRCSPRSGDLSVYWYQQSLDQGLQFLIQYYNGEERAKGNILERFSAQQFPDLHSELNLSSLELGDSALYFCASSVWGQGNTEAFFGQGTRLTVV.

V and J are TRBV29-1 and TRBJ1-6, with D perhaps matching TRBD1 (5 bases). The germline V and J ends were trimmed by 4 bases and 6 bases, with 16 bases remaining between them. The germline CDR1 and CDR2 sequences are SQVTM and ANQGSEA. This CDR3 region has 15 residues. This chain's CDR3 is CSVALGGASNSPLHF. CDR3 nucleotide sequence: TGCAGCGTTGCCCTGGGAGGGGCGAGTAATTCACCCCTCCACTTT.

The chain combines TRBV7-2 with TRBJ2-5, with D possibly matching TRBD1 (6 bases). V dropped 3 bases and J dropped 2 bases, with 10 bases sitting between them. CDR3 length: 14 amino acids. Germline V gene lookup returns CDR1 SGHTA and CDR2 FQGNSA. CDR3 residues: CASSFGRGQETQYF. The CDR3 region has the DNA TGTGCCAGCAGCTTCGGCAGGGGACAAGAGACCCAGTACTTC.

The chain uses TRBV7-2 and TRBJ1-6, with a weak D call TRBD1 (5 bases). The CDR3 sequence is 16 residues long. Trimming removed 2 bases at V and 2 bases at J, with 10 bases between. The germline CDR1 and CDR2 sequences are SGHTA and FQGNSA. CDR3: CASSLRRGTYNSPLHF. The DNA for the CDR3 is TGTGCCAGCAGCTTACGGCGGGGGACCTATAATTCACCCCTCCACTTT.

The rearrangement uses TRBV28 and TRBJ2-1, with 9 bases aligning to TRBD1. The CDR3 length is 15 residues. V gave up 6 bases and J gave up 3 bases; unmatched junction bases: 6. Germline V lookup: CDR1 MDHEN, CDR2 SYDVKM. The CDR3 spells CASSDRTGDYNEQFF. DNA of the CDR3: TGTGCCAGCAGCGACAGGACAGGGGACTACAATGAGCAGTTCTTC.

The CDR3 DNA reads as TGTGCCAGCAGCCAAGAGGGCGATCCCACAGATACGCAGTATTTT. Protein product: CASSQEGDPTDTQYF. The chain recombines TRBV4-2 with TRBJ2-3; D not resolved. Trimming took off 0 bases at V and 2 bases at J, with 9 bases between the two ends. This CDR3 contains 15 residues. CDR1 is LGHNA, CDR2 YNFKEQ, per germline.

Concerning this clone: A junction boundary mismatches the germline segment, possibly from a read error. This rearrangement joins TRBV7-7 to TRBJ2-6; a weak D match, TRBD2 (7 bases). CDR1 is SSHAT, CDR2 FNYEAQ, per germline (reference sequence). The CDR3 sequence is 16 residues long. DNA for the CDR3: TGTGCTAGCAGCTTAGGCGGGGGCACTGGGGCCAACGTCCTGACTTTC. The encoded protein is CASSLGGGTGANVLTF.

This clone has at least ten counts. The chain links TRBV2 to TRBJ2-7, with 9 bases identical to TRBD1. With V trimmed by 7 bases and J by 3 bases, 4 bases remained unmatched. The germline CDR1 and CDR2 sequences are SNHLY and FYNNEI. The CDR3 is 13 residues long. CDR3 amino acids: CASKRDRDYEQYF. As DNA, the CDR3 is TGTGCCAGCAAAAGGGACAGGGACTACGAGCAGTACTTC.

J is TRBJ2-7 and V is TRBV6-6; maybe TRBD2 (7 bases). The CDR3 runs 13 residues. Trimming cost V 10 bases and J 4 bases, with 17 bases left between them. In germline, CDR1 is MNHNY, CDR2 SVGAGI (reference sequence). Here the CDR3 reads CATRGAVTYEQYF. The CDR3 bases are TGTGCCACCCGGGGGGCGGTCACTTACGAGCAGTACTTC.

The chain uses TRBV6-5 and TRBJ1-2, with TRBD1 as a possible D gene (6 bases). Germline V CDR1 and CDR2: MNHEY, SVGAGI. The CDR3 contains 13 residues. V lost 6 bases and J lost 2, with 10 bases in between. CDR3 bases: TGTGCCAGCAGCAATACAGGGAACTATGGCTACACCTTC. It yields the protein CASSNTGNYGYTF.

This clone was counted between two and nine times. The rearrangement uses TRBV28 and TRBJ1-2, with a weak D call TRBD1 (5 bases). Germline V gene sequence: CDR1 MDHEN, CDR2 SYDVKM. This CDR3 has 12 residues. Trimming pared 8 bases from V and 8 bases from J, leaving 15 bases between. CDR3 in DNA: TGTGCCAGCGGGGGGAACGTAGTGGGCTACACCTTC. Translation: CASGGNVVGYTF.

J is TRBJ2-5 and V is TRBV20-1; no clear D. Trimming took off 6 bases at V and 7 bases at J, with 12 bases between the two ends. The CDR3 is made up of 11 amino acids. Germline V gene data show CDR1 as DFQATT and CDR2 as SNEGSKA (reference sequence). CDR3 region: CSASSKRTQYF. CDR3 DNA sequence: TGCAGTGCCTCCTCCAAGCGGACCCAGTACTTC.